Listed here are 17 T cell receptor beta chains from one sample, sequenced in a study of T cells in Graves' hyperthyroidism and ophthalmopathy. RNA transcripts yielded amplified TCR beta CDR3 regions. During a first-round RT-PCR of the TCR CDR3, the HTBI primer set was used. MiXCR, applied by TCRdb to the multiplex PCR reads, yields one record per CDR3 protein. Of roughly 350,000 distinct CDR3 sequences in the sample, approximately 14% are singletons; the top ten hold 15% to 20%. The sample was blood. The receptors derive from a woman in her twenties or thirties with Graves' ophthalmopathy.

This clonotype was found many times. The chain is built from TRBV11-2 and TRBJ1-4; tentatively, D is TRBD1 (5 bases). Per germline, CDR1 SGHAT and CDR2 FQNNGV. CDR3 length: 15 residues. Trimming removed 5 bases at V and 3 bases at J, with 13 bases between. As DNA, the CDR3 is TGTGCCAGCAGCCGGCCAGGGCGGCCTAATGAAAAACTGTTTTTT. Protein product: CASSRPGRPNEKLFF. Full variable domain (outside the CDR3, taken from reference TRBV11-2 and TRBJ1-4): EAGVAQSPRYKIIEKRQSVAFWCNPISGHATLYWYQQILGQGPKLLIQFQNNGVVDDSQLPKDRFSAERLKGVDSTLKIQPAKLEDSAVYLCASSRPGRPNEKLFFGSGTQLSVL.

The sample holds many counts of this clonotype. The chain links TRBV28 to TRBJ2-7; 9 bases are a match to TRBD1. The CDR3 has 13 residues. Germline V gene sequence: CDR1 MDHEN, CDR2 SYDVKM. The V and J ends lost 6 bases and 2 bases, in that order; junction bases with no gene match: 2. The CDR3 bases are TGTGCCAGCAGCCACAGGGGGCCCTACGAGCAGTACTTC. This gives the protein CASSHRGPYEQYF.

The genes are TRBV7-6 and TRBJ2-3; TRBD2 agrees at 7 bases. Germline V gene data show CDR1 as SGHVS and CDR2 as FNYEAQ. V lost 0 bases and J lost 5; bases outside the gene matches: 2. The CDR3 extends over 14 amino acids. The CDR3 bases are TGTGCCAGCAGCTTAGCTGCGGGGGAAGATACGCAGTATTTT. Its protein product is CASSLAAGEDTQYF.

Ten or more counts support this clonotype. The chain carries TRBV20-1 and TRBJ2-6; TRBD2 might be the D (5 bases). This CDR3 is 15 amino acids long. V was pared by 1 base and J by 2 bases, with 9 bases between. In germline, CDR1 is DFQATT, CDR2 SNEGSKA (reference sequence). The CDR3 nucleotides read TGCAGTGCTAGAGCCTTCGGGGCTGGGGCCAACGTCCTGACTTTC. Its protein is CSARAFGAGANVLTF.

The rearrangement joins TRBV7-4 to TRBJ2-4, with D perhaps given as TRBD1 or TRBD2 (5 bases each). CDR1 and CDR2 (germline): SGHVT, SQSDAQ. Trimming took off 7 bases at V and 4 bases at J, with 14 bases between the two ends. The CDR3 is made up of 14 amino acids. CDR3 sequence: CASTLGPTKNIQYF. The CDR3, as DNA: TGTGCCAGCACCCTGGGACCGACTAAAAACATTCAGTACTTC.

The rearrangement joins TRBV27 to TRBJ1-5; no reliable D call. Trimming shortened V by 5 bases and J by 4 bases, and 6 bases separated the two germline ends. Germline V gene sequence: CDR1 MNHEY, CDR2 SMNVEV (reference sequence). The CDR3 spans 12 residues. CDR3 protein: CASSKPNQPQHF. DNA for the CDR3: TGTGCCAGCAGTAAGCCTAATCAGCCCCAGCATTTT.

The V and J genes are TRBV5-8 and TRBJ2-1; D assignment may be TRBD1 or TRBD2 (5 bases each). The CDR3 covers 16 residues. Germline V gene data show CDR1 as SGHTS and CDR2 as YDEGEE. The germline V and J ends were trimmed by 1 base and 6 bases, with 17 bases remaining between them. This CDR3 reads CASSLFSGAQPNEQFF. Written as DNA, the CDR3 is TGTGCCAGCAGCTTGTTTTCCGGGGCCCAACCCAATGAGCAGTTCTTC. The full variable domain, completed using reference TRBV5-8 and TRBJ2-1, is EAGVTQSPTHLIKTRGQQATLRCSPISGHTSVYWYQQALGLGLQFLLWYDEGEERNRGNFPPRFSGRQFPNYSSELNVNALELEDSALYLCASSLFSGAQPNEQFFGPGTRLTVL.

The CDR3 spells CSVEGQTNNSPLHF. The CDR3 nucleotides read TGCAGCGTGGAGGGACAGACAAATAATTCACCCCTCCACTTT. This rearrangement joins TRBV29-1 to TRBJ1-6; 7 bases map to TRBD1. Germline loops: CDR1 SQVTM, CDR2 ANQGSEA. Trimming removed 6 bases from V and 5 bases from J; junction bases left unmatched: 7. The CDR3 covers 14 residues.

This clonotype was observed many times. This chain joins TRBV12-3 or TRBV12-4 and TRBJ1-5; D unresolved. CDR3 length: 14 residues. V gave up 5 bases and J gave up 4 bases, with 12 bases separating them. The CDR3: CASSPPDGNQPQHF. The CDR3 nucleotides read TGTGCCAGCAGTCCCCCGGATGGAAATCAGCCCCAGCATTTT.

This clonotype appeared many times. The rearrangement links TRBV20-1 to TRBJ2-3; possible D gene TRBD2, 5 bases. The V gene's germline CDR1 is DFQATT and CDR2 SNEGSKA (reference sequence). CDR3 length: 14 residues. V lost 1 base, J lost 6 bases, and 14 bases lay in between. The CDR3 region is CSARGSGIVDTQYF. The CDR3 DNA is TGCAGTGCTAGAGGCTCGGGGATTGTTGATACGCAGTATTTT.

This clonotype has a count of ten or more. The CDR3 nucleotides are TGTGCCAGCAGCCCTCGTGTGGATGAAAAACTGTTTTTT. It translates to CASSPRVDEKLFF. The chain combines TRBV11-3 with TRBJ1-4; D gene uncertain. V was clipped by 5 bases and J by 6 bases, with 10 bases between them. The CDR3 runs to 13 residues. Germline-derived CDR1 and CDR2 are SGHNT and YENEEA.

The rearrangement uses TRBV6-1 and TRBJ2-7; no reliable D call. The CDR3 is made up of 13 amino acids. Trimming took 3 bases from V and 6 from J, leaving 12 bases between them. CDR1 is MNHNS, CDR2 SASEGT, per germline. The CDR3 loop is CASSEVGRLEQYF. The DNA of the CDR3 is TGTGCCAGCAGTGAGGTCGGAAGGCTCGAGCAGTACTTC.

This clonotype was detected ten times or more. The chain couples TRBV29-1 to TRBJ2-1; TRBD2 agrees at 9 bases. This CDR3 is 15 amino acids long. J gave up 9 bases and V 6 bases, and 15 bases lay outside the gene matches. Germline V lookup: CDR1 SQVTM, CDR2 ANQGSEA. CDR3 DNA sequence: TGCAGCGTCAGTTCCGCAACCGCGGGGGGGGCTGAGCAGTTCTTC. It is translated as CSVSSATAGGAEQFF.

This clonotype has at least ten counts. J is TRBJ1-1 and V is TRBV18, with TRBD1 identical over 11 bases. Trimming removed 0 bases from V and 4 bases from J; junction bases left unmatched: 1. The germline CDR1 and CDR2 sequences are KGHSH and LQKENI. This CDR3 has 15 residues. For the CDR3, the DNA is TGTGCCAGCTCACCACCAGGGACAGGGGGCACTGAAGCTTTCTTT. It codes for CASSPPGTGGTEAFF.

Only a few counts were recorded for this clonotype. The V call is TRBV7-2, the J call TRBJ2-7; D perhaps matches TRBD2 (5 bases). CDR1 is SGHTA, CDR2 FQGNSA, per germline. Trimming took off 1 base at V and 5 bases at J, with 9 bases between the two ends. The length of the CDR3 is 13 residues. CDR3 residues: CASSLDWRDEQYF. DNA for the CDR3: TGTGCCAGCAGCTTAGATTGGCGGGACGAGCAGTACTTC.

The chain couples TRBV6-2 or TRBV6-3 to TRBJ2-1; the D is unclear. V lost 2 bases and J 8 bases, leaving 19 bases between the germline ends. The CDR3 consists of 16 residues. CDR1 and CDR2 (germline): MNHEY, SVGEGT. The DNA of the CDR3 is TGTGCCAGCAGTTACGGGTTCCTGACTTCCTTAGATGAGCAGTTCTTC. This codes for CASSYGFLTSLDEQFF.

A word on this clonotype: A much larger clone differs by one base, so this may be a read error. This rearrangement joins TRBV6-2 or TRBV6-3 to TRBJ2-7, with 14 positions matching TRBD2. This CDR3 comprises 15 residues. The germline V gene encodes CDR1 MNHEY and CDR2 SVGEGT. The J segment lost 5 bases and the V segment lost 5 bases, leaving 5 bases of the junction unmatched. In nucleotides, the CDR3 is TGTGCCAGCAGTACCGGGACTAGCGGGGGTCACGAGCAGTACTTC. Its translation: CASSTGTSGGHEQYF.